The rows below give T cell receptor beta chains drawn from one sample of a study of cytomegalovirus exposure and HLA in healthy donors. Generated by immunoSEQ multiplex PCR, the TCRdb table keeps only in-frame clones and is missing some. This table holds tens of thousands of clones, approximately 80% found once. Sequenced sample: PBMCs. These receptors were collected from a man aged 60-69 years in good health and CMV-seronegative. CDR3s include the opening cysteine and the closing phenylalanine or tryptophan. The D gene is left open where the match is weak. The size field is filled for only some rows; it gives once, few, many or a size class.

J: TRBJ2-4
size: -
D: TRBD1
V: TRBV19
DNA: TGTGCCAGTACCCCCACCGGGACAGGGGAAAACATTCAGTACTTC
CDR3: CASTPTGTGENIQYF

J: TRBJ1-2
size: few
D: TRBD1
V: TRBV5-1
DNA: TGCGCCAGCAGCCAGGACAGGGGGCCCGGCTACACCTTC
CDR3: CASSQDRGPGYTF

J: TRBJ2-4
size: once
D: TRBD1
V: TRBV9
DNA: TGTGCCAGCAGCGGGGCTCCGGGACAGGGAGCAGGCATTCAGTACTTC
CDR3: CASSGAPGQGAGIQYF

J: TRBJ1-2
size: -
D: -
V: TRBV30
DNA: TGTGCCTGGAACAAAGTCAGATTGAACTATGGCTACACCTTC
CDR3: CAWNKVRLNYGYTF

J: TRBJ2-7
size: once
D: TRBD2
V: TRBV7-2
DNA: TGTGCCAGCAGCCTACTTGGACTAGCGGGAGGGGGTGAGCAGTACTTC
CDR3: CASSLLGLAGGGEQYF

J: TRBJ2-7
size: few
D: -
V: TRBV9
DNA: TGTGCCAGCAGCGACCACCATGGGGGCCCAACCTACGAGCAGTACTTC
CDR3: CASSDHHGGPTYEQYF

J: TRBJ2-7
size: few
D: -
V: TRBV28
DNA: TGTGCCAGCAGTTTACCCCAGGTGCAGTACTTC
CDR3: CASSLPQVQYF

J: TRBJ2-5
size: -
D: TRBD1
V: TRBV18
DNA: TGTGCCAGCTCACCGGGAGGGACAGGGTTGGAGACCCAGTACTTC
CDR3: CASSPGGTGLETQYF

J: TRBJ2-7
size: -
D: -
V: TRBV5-1
DNA: TGCGCCAGCAGCCTGCTTGGAGACGAGCAGTACTTC
CDR3: CASSLLGDEQYF

J: TRBJ2-4
size: -
D: -
V: TRBV19
DNA: TGTGCCAGTAGTATAGGGACAATAGGCAAAAACATTCAGTACTTC
CDR3: CASSIGTIGKNIQYF

J: TRBJ2-3
size: -
D: -
V: TRBV5-8
DNA: TGTGCCAGCAGCTTAGGGGGAAGACTAATTCTTGATACGCAGTATTTT
CDR3: CASSLGGRLILDTQYF

J: TRBJ1-5
size: -
D: TRBD1
V: TRBV7-8
DNA: TGTGCCAGCAGCTTTGGGACAGGGAGCAATCAGCCCCAGCATTTT
CDR3: CASSFGTGSNQPQHF

J: TRBJ2-2
size: -
D: TRBD2
V: TRBV19
DNA: TGTGCCAGTAGTATACAACCTGGGACTAGCGGGAGGTTCGAGGAGCTGTTTTTT
CDR3: CASSIQPGTSGRFEELFF

J: TRBJ2-7
size: -
D: -
V: TRBV6-5
DNA: TGTGCCAGCAGTTACCGGTCAGGCCTCTCCTACGAGCAGTACTTC
CDR3: CASSYRSGLSYEQYF

J: TRBJ1-1
size: -
D: -
V: TRBV7-2
DNA: TGTGCCAGCAGCTCCAGACGGAGGCAGGAAGCTTTCTTT
CDR3: CASSSRRRQEAFF

J: TRBJ2-7
size: -
D: TRBD1
V: TRBV28
DNA: TGTGCCAGCAGTTTGGGGGACAGGGGATCCTACGAGCAGTACTTC
CDR3: CASSLGDRGSYEQYF

J: TRBJ2-1
size: -
D: -
V: TRBV5-4
DNA: TGTGCCAGCAGCTTAAGTAGTCGCCGAGGGGGTGAGCAGTTCTTC
CDR3: CASSLSSRRGGEQFF

J: TRBJ1-5
size: -
D: -
V: TRBV6-5
DNA: TGTGCCAGCAGTCCCCGGACACCTAGCAATCAGCCCCAGCATTTT
CDR3: CASSPRTPSNQPQHF

J: TRBJ2-7
size: -
D: TRBD2
V: TRBV6-5
DNA: TGTGCCAGCAGTCCCTCCGGCGGGGGACCCTACGAGCAGTACTTC
CDR3: CASSPSGGGPYEQYF

J: TRBJ2-5
size: -
D: -
V: TRBV11-2
DNA: TGTGCCAGCAGCCCACCTTACGGGGCAGGGGGGAAGACCCAGTACTTC
CDR3: CASSPPYGAGGKTQYF

J: TRBJ2-7
size: -
D: TRBD2
V: TRBV6-1
DNA: TGTGCCAGCAGTGACTGGGGGGGATCTCGGGAGCAGTACTTC
CDR3: CASSDWGGSREQYF

J: TRBJ2-1
size: once
D: TRBD2
V: TRBV27
DNA: TGTGCCTCCCGGGGCAGCGGGACCTACAATGAGCAGTTCTTC
CDR3: CASRGSGTYNEQFF

J: TRBJ2-2
size: -
D: -
V: TRBV7-2
DNA: TGTGCCAGCAGCTTAGTAATTCCGGGGAACACCGGGGAGCTGTTTTTT
CDR3: CASSLVIPGNTGELFF

J: TRBJ1-1
size: -
D: -
V: TRBV7-3
DNA: TGTGCCAGCAGCCCTACGGGACAAAACACTGAAGCTTTCTTT
CDR3: CASSPTGQNTEAFF

J: TRBJ2-2
size: once
D: -
V: TRBV2
DNA: TGTGCCAGCAGGCTCGTACTAAACACCGGGGAGCTGTTTTTT
CDR3: CASRLVLNTGELFF

J: TRBJ2-1
size: once
D: -
V: TRBV4-1
DNA: TGCGCCAGCAGCCAAACACAGCATGAGCAGTTCTTC
CDR3: CASSQTQHEQFF

J: TRBJ2-1
size: -
D: TRBD2
V: TRBV7-2
DNA: TGTGCCAGCAGCCCCAGCGGGAGGGCAAACAATGAGCAGTTCTTC
CDR3: CASSPSGRANNEQFF

J: TRBJ1-1
size: -
D: TRBD1
V: TRBV2
DNA: TGTGCCAGCAGGCGAACGGGACAGGGGAACACTGAAGCTTTCTTT
CDR3: CASRRTGQGNTEAFF

J: TRBJ2-4
size: -
D: TRBD2
V: TRBV4-1
DNA: TGCGCCAGCAGCCAAGAAGGTACTCCGGGGGGGAACATTCAGTACTTC
CDR3: CASSQEGTPGGNIQYF

J: TRBJ2-1
size: -
D: TRBD2
V: TRBV10-3
DNA: TGTGCCATCAGTGAGTCAAGCGGGGCGGGAGGTAGTGAGCAGTTCTTC
CDR3: CAISESSGAGGSEQFF

J: TRBJ1-2
size: -
D: TRBD1
V: TRBV14
DNA: TGTGCCAGCAGGGGCACGACAGGGGGGAAATACACCTTC
CDR3: CASRGTTGGKYTF

J: TRBJ1-2
size: -
D: TRBD1
V: TRBV11-2
DNA: TGTGCCAGCAGCTTAGACCCCGGGACAGTCTATGGCTACACCTTC
CDR3: CASSLDPGTVYGYTF

J: TRBJ2-7
size: -
D: -
V: TRBV4-1
DNA: TGCGCCAGCAGCCAAGATATCAGGGCGACGGGTTACGAGCAGTACTTC
CDR3: CASSQDIRATGYEQYF

J: TRBJ2-7
size: -
D: -
V: TRBV11-2
DNA: TGTGCCAGCAGCTTAGCGCAATCCGGTCGCGGCGAGCAGTACTTC
CDR3: CASSLAQSGRGEQYF

J: TRBJ1-1
size: -
D: TRBD1
V: TRBV20-1
DNA: TGCAGTGCCGTCCAGGGGGCTGAAGCTTTCTTT
CDR3: CSAVQGAEAFF

J: TRBJ1-6
size: -
D: TRBD1
V: TRBV5-6
DNA: TGTGCCAGCAGCAGGATTACAGGGGCGAGCTCCTATAATTCACCCCTCCACTTT
CDR3: CASSRITGASSYNSPLHF

J: TRBJ1-1
size: once
D: TRBD1
V: TRBV9
DNA: TGTGCCAGCAGCTTACGGACAGGGGGCGCCGATGAAGCTTTCTTT
CDR3: CASSLRTGGADEAFF

J: TRBJ2-1
size: -
D: -
V: TRBV7-5
DNA: TGTGCCAGAAGCTCCGACAGGGGCTCTAGCTCCTACAATGAGCAGTTCTTC
CDR3: CARSSDRGSSSYNEQFF

J: TRBJ2-7
size: once
D: TRBD2
V: TRBV27
DNA: TGTGCCAGCAGTACACTAGCGGACCCAACCTACGAGCAGTACTTC
CDR3: CASSTLADPTYEQYF

J: TRBJ1-2
size: -
D: -
V: TRBV2
DNA: TGTGCCAGAGCCGGGTCCTCCTATGGCTACACCTTC
CDR3: CARAGSSYGYTF

J: TRBJ2-7
size: -
D: TRBD1
V: TRBV5-5
DNA: TGTGCCAGCAGCATACCAGGGGGTAGCTACGAGCAGTACTTC
CDR3: CASSIPGGSYEQYF

J: TRBJ1-6
size: few
D: -
V: TRBV28
DNA: TGTGCCAGCAGTTCTGGACAGATAAGCTCCTATAATTCACCCCTCCACTTT
CDR3: CASSSGQISSYNSPLHF

J: TRBJ2-7
size: -
D: TRBD1
V: TRBV28
DNA: TGTGCCAGCAGTTCCCCACGGGACAGGGGAAGCTACGAGCAGTACTTC
CDR3: CASSSPRDRGSYEQYF

J: TRBJ2-7
size: once
D: TRBD1
V: TRBV30
DNA: TGTGCCTGGAAATGGGGGACAGGCCCCTACGAGCAGTACTTC
CDR3: CAWKWGTGPYEQYF

J: TRBJ1-2
size: -
D: -
V: TRBV6-4
DNA: TGTGCCAGCAGTGACTCTTTCGAGTTAGGACAATTAATCGGCTACACCTTC
CDR3: CASSDSFELGQLIGYTF

J: TRBJ2-7
size: -
D: TRBD1
V: TRBV19
DNA: TGTGCCAGTAGAACAGGGGCTCGAGACGAGCAGTACTTC
CDR3: CASRTGARDEQYF

J: TRBJ1-2
size: -
D: -
V: TRBV5-1
DNA: TGCGCCAGCAGCTTCGCCCCCCCGGGGGGCTACACCTTC
CDR3: CASSFAPPGGYTF

J: TRBJ2-7
size: -
D: TRBD1
V: TRBV18
DNA: TGTGCCAGCTCACGGGGACAGGCGACCTACGAGCAGTACTTC
CDR3: CASSRGQATYEQYF

J: TRBJ2-5
size: -
D: -
V: TRBV25-1
DNA: TGTGCCAGCAGTATCCCCAGGGCCGCAAAAGAGACCCAGTACTTC
CDR3: CASSIPRAAKETQYF

J: TRBJ2-7
size: -
D: TRBD1
V: TRBV30
DNA: TGTGCCTGGAATCTGGACAGGGGCTCCTACGAGCAGTACTTC
CDR3: CAWNLDRGSYEQYF

J: TRBJ2-5
size: -
D: TRBD2
V: TRBV19
DNA: TGTGCCAGTAGCGGGCGGGGGTTCGGGGAGACCCAGTACTTC
CDR3: CASSGRGFGETQYF

J: TRBJ1-2
size: -
D: -
V: TRBV30
DNA: TGTGCCGGGGGCAGGGGACCCATGCTAGACTATGGCTACACCTTC
CDR3: CAGGRGPMLDYGYTF

J: TRBJ2-1
size: -
D: -
V: TRBV7-2
DNA: TGTGCCAGCAGCCACCGGGCCCGGGGTTACAATGAGCAGTTCTTC
CDR3: CASSHRARGYNEQFF

J: TRBJ2-1
size: -
D: TRBD1
V: TRBV14
DNA: TGTGCCAGCAGCCAACAAAGAAGGGGGCCCCTCTACAATGAGCAGTTCTTC
CDR3: CASSQQRRGPLYNEQFF

J: TRBJ2-1
size: -
D: -
V: TRBV18
DNA: TGTGCCAGCTCACCAAGGCAGGGCCTGGCGGATGAGCAGTTCTTC
CDR3: CASSPRQGLADEQFF

J: TRBJ2-3
size: -
D: TRBD1
V: TRBV30
DNA: TGTGCCTGGAGATTGAAAGGGACAGGCACAGATACGCAGTATTTT
CDR3: CAWRLKGTGTDTQYF

J: TRBJ2-2
size: -
D: -
V: TRBV6-5
DNA: TGTGCCACCGGTGCAGGGGCGGTAACCGGCGAGTTGTTTTTT
CDR3: CATGAGAVTGELFF

J: TRBJ1-1
size: -
D: -
V: TRBV7-9
DNA: TGTGCCAGCACCTTGGACACGAACACTGAAGCTTTCTTT
CDR3: CASTLDTNTEAFF

J: TRBJ2-5
size: -
D: -
V: TRBV9
DNA: TGTGCCAGCAGCGTAGGGCTAGCCGATCAAGAGACCCAGTACTTC
CDR3: CASSVGLADQETQYF

J: TRBJ2-1
size: few
D: TRBD1
V: TRBV28
DNA: TGTGCCAGCAGTACAACTACAGACAGGGGCCTATACAATGAGCAGTTCTTC
CDR3: CASSTTTDRGLYNEQFF